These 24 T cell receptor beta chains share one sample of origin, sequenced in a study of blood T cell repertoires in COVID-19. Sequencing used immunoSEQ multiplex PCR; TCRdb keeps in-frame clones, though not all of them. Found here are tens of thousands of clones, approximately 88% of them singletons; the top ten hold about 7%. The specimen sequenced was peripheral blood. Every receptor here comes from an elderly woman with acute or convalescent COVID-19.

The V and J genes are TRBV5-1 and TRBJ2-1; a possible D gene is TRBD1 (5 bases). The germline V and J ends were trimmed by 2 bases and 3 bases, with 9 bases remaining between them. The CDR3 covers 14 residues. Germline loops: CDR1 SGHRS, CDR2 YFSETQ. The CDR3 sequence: CASSFGHLYNEQFF. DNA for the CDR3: TGCGCCAGCAGCTTCGGACACCTCTACAATGAGCAGTTCTTC.

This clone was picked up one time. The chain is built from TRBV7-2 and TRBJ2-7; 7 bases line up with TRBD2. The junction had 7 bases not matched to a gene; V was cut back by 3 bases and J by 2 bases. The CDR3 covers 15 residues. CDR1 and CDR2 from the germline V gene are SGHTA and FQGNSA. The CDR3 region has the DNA TGTGCCAGCAGCTTTGGCGGGAGCCAAACCTACGAGCAGTACTTC. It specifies CASSFGGSQTYEQYF.

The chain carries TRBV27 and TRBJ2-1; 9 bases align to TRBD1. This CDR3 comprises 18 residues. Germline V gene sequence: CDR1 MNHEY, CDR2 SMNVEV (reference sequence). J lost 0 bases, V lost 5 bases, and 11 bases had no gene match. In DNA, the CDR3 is TGTGCCAGCAGTCTACGACAGGGGGGGATTGGCTCCTACAATGAGCAGTTCTTC. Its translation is CASSLRQGGIGSYNEQFF.

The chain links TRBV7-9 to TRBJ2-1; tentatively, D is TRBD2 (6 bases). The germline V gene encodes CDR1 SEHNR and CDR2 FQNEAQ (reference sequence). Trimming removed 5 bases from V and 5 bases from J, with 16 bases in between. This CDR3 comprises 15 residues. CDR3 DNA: TGTGCCAGCAGCCAGCTGGGGCTAGCGAACAATGAGCAGTTCTTC. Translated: CASSQLGLANNEQFF.

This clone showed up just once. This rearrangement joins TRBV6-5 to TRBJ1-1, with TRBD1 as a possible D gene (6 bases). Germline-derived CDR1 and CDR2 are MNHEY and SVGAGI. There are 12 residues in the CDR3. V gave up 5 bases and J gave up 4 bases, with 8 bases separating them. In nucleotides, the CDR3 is TGTGCCAGCAGTAGGGGGACCACTGAAGCTTTCTTT. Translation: CASSRGTTEAFF.

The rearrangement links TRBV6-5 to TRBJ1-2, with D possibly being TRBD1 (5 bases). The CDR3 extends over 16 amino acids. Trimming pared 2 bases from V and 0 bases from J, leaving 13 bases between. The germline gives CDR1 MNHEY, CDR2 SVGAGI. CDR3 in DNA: TGTGCCAGCAGTTACCTAGGGCAGGGCTCTAACTATGGCTACACCTTC. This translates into CASSYLGQGSNYGYTF.

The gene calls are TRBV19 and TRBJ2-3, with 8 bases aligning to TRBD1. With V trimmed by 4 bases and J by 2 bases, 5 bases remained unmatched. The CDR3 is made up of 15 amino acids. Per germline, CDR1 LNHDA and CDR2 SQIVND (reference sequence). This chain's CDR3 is CASSTGGFFTDTQYF. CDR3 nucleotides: TGTGCCAGTAGTACAGGGGGCTTTTTCACAGATACGCAGTATTTT.

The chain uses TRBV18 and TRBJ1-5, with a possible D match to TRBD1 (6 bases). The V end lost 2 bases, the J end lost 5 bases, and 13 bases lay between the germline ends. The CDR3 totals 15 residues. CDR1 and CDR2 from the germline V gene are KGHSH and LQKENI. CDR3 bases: TGTGCCAGCTCACCAAACACAGGGAGAGATCAGCCCCAGCATTTT. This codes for CASSPNTGRDQPQHF.

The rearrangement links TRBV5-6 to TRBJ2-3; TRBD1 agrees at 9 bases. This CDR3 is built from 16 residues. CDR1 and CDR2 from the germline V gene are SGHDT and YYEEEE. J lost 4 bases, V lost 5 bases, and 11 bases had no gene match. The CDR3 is CASRGADRGSADTQYF. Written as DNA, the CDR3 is TGTGCCAGCAGGGGGGCAGACAGGGGGAGTGCAGATACGCAGTATTTT.

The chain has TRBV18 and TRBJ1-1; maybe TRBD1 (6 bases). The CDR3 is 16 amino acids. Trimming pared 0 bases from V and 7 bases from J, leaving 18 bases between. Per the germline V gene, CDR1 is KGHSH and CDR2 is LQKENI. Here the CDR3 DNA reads TGTGCCAGCTCACCACCGGGCAGGGAAGGGGGTAGTGAAGCTTTCTTT. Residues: CASSPPGREGGSEAFF.

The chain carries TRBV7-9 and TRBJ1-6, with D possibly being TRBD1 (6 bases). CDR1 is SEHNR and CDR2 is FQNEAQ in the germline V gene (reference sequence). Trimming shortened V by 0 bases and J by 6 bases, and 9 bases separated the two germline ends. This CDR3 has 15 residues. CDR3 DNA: TGTGCCAGCAGCTTAGCGGCAGGGGTTAATTCACCCCTCCACTTT. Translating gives CASSLAAGVNSPLHF.

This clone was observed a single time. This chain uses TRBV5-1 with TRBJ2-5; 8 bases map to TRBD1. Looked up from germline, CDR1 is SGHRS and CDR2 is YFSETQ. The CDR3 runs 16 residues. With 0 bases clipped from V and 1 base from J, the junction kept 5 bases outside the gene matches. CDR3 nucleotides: TGCGCCAGCAGCTTGGCAACAGGGGGTGGCCAAGAGACCCAGTACTTC. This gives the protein CASSLATGGGQETQYF.

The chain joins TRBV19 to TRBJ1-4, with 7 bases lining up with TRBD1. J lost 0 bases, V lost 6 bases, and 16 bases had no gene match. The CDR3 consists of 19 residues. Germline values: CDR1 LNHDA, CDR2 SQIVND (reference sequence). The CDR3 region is CASRPSRQGGRATNEKLFF. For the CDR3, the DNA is TGTGCCAGTAGACCTTCTCGACAGGGAGGTCGAGCAACTAATGAAAAACTGTTTTTT.

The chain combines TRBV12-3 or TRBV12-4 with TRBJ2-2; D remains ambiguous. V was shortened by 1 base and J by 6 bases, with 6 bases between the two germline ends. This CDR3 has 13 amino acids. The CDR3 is CASSLVNAGELFF. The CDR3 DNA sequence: TGTGCCAGCAGTTTAGTAAATGCCGGGGAGCTGTTTTTT.

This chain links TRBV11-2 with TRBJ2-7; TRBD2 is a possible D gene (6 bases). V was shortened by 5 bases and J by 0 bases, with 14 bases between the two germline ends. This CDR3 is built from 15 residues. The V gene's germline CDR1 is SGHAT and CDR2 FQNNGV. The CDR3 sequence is CASSIGTLVSYEQYF. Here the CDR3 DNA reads TGTGCCAGCAGCATCGGGACTCTCGTCTCCTACGAGCAGTACTTC.

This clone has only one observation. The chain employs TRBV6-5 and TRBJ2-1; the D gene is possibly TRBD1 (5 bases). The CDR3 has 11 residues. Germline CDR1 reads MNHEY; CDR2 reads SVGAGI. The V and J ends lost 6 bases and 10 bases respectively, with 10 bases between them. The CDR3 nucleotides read TGTGCCAGCAGCACTACAGGAGAGCAGTTCTTC. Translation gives CASSTTGEQFF.

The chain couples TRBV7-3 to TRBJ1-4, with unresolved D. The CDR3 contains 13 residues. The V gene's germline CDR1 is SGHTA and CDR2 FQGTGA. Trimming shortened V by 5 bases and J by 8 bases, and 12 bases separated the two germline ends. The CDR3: CASSPQTGEKLFF. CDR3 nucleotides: TGTGCCAGCAGCCCGCAGACGGGAGAAAAACTGTTTTTT. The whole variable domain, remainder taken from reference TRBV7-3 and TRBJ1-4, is GAGVSQTPSNKVTEKGKYVELRCDPISGHTALYWYRQSLGQGPEFLIYFQGTGAADDSGLPNDRFFAVRPEGSVSTLKIQRTERGDSAVYLCASSPQTGEKLFFGSGTQLSVL.

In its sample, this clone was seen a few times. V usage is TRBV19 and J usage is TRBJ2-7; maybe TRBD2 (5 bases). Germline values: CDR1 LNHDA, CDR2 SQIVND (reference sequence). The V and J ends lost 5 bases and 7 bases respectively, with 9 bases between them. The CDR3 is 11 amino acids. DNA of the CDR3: TGTGCCAGTAGTGACCGCGGGGAGCAGTACTTC. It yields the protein CASSDRGEQYF.

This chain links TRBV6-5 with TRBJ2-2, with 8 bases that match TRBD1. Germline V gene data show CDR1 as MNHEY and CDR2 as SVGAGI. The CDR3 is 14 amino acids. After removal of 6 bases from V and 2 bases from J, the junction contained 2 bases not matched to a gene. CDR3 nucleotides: TGTGCCAGCAGGGGGACAGGAAACACCGGGGAGCTGTTTTTT. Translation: CASRGTGNTGELFF.

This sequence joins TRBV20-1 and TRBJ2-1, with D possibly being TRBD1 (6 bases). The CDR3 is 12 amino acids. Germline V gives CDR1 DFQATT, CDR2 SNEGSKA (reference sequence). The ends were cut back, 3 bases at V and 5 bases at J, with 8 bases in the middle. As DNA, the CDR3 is TGCAGTGCTAGTCGGACAGACAATGAGCAGTTCTTC. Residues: CSASRTDNEQFF.

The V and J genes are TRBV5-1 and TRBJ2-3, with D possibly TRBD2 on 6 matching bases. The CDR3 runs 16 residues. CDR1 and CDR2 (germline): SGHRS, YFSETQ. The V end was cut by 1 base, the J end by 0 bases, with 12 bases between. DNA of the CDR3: TGCGCCAGCAGCTTGTCGGCTAGCGCAAGCACAGATACGCAGTATTTT. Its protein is CASSLSASASTDTQYF.

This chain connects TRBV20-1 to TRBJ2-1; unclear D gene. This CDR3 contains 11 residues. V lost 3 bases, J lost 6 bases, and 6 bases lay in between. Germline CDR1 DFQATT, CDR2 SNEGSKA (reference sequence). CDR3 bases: TGCAGTGCTAGCCCTCTCAATGAGCAGTTCTTC. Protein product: CSASPLNEQFF.

CDR3 residues: CSAIAVYGYTF. CDR3 nucleotides: TGCAGTGCTATAGCAGTCTATGGCTACACCTTC. The chain uses TRBV20-1 and TRBJ1-2; no reliable D call. V gave up 4 bases and J gave up 4 bases, with 7 bases separating them. There are 11 residues in the CDR3. Germline V gives CDR1 DFQATT, CDR2 SNEGSKA (reference sequence).

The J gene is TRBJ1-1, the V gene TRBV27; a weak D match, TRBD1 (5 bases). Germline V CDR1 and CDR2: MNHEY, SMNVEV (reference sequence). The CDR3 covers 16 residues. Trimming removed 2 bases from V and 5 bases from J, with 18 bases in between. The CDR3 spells CASSLTGTAVGTEAFF. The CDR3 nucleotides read TGTGCCAGCAGTTTAACAGGTACGGCGGTGGGGACTGAAGCTTTCTTT.